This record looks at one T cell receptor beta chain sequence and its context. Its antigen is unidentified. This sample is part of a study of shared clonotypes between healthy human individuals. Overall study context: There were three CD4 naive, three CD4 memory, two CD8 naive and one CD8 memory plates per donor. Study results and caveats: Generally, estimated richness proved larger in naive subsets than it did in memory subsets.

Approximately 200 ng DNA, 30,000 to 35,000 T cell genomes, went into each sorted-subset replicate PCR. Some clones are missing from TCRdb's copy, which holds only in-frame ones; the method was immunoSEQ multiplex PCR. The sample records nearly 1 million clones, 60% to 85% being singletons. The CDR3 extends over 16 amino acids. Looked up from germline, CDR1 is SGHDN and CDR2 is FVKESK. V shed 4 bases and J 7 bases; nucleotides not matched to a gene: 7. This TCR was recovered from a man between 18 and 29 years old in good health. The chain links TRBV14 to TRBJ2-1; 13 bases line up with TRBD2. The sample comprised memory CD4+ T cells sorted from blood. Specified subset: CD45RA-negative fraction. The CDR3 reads CASSRLLAGGPNEQFF. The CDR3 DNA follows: TGTGCCAGCAGCCGTCTACTAGCGGGGGGGCCGAATGAGCAGTTCTTC. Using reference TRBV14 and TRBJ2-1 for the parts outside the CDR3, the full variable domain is EAGVTQFPSHSVIEKGQTVTLRCDPISGHDNLYWYRRVMGKEIKFLLHFVKESKQDESGMPNNRFLAERTGGTYSTLKVQPAELEDSGVYFCASSRLLAGGPNEQFFGPGTRLTVL.